The 2 T cell receptor beta chains below all came from one sample that was sequenced in a study of spatial heterogeneity in lung cancer. Study-wide results and limits: The number of expanded tumor alpha and beta chains correlated with mutation number.

Noted time point: sample taken at primary tumor resection. The antigens for these receptors are not known. TCRdb analysed the 5' RACE reads with MiXCR anew, one entry per CDR3 protein. The data show about 100,000 distinct CDR3 sequences, nearly 4.5% seen once. The sequenced sample was lung tumor tissue, obtained at surgery. The receptors stem from a male donor with early-stage non-small cell lung cancer.

Ten or more counts support this clonotype. The chain carries TRBV11-2 and TRBJ1-4; D call uncertain. The CDR3 consists of 13 residues. V was shortened by 5 bases and J by 8 bases, with 12 bases between the two germline ends. The germline V gene encodes CDR1 SGHAT and CDR2 FQNNGV. The CDR3 DNA sequence: TGTGCCAGCAGCCTCCGGGCTCTGGAAAAACTGTTTTTT. This codes for CASSLRALEKLFF.

This clonotype was counted between two and nine times. The chain carries TRBV3-1 and TRBJ1-6; tentative D call: TRBD1 (6 bases). V was shortened by 6 bases and J by 7 bases, with 13 bases between the two germline ends. Germline V lookup: CDR1 LGHDT, CDR2 YNNKEL (reference sequence). The CDR3 covers 14 residues. As DNA, the CDR3 is TGTGCCAGCAGTTGGTCCAGGGGAAATTCACCCCTCCACTTT. This translates into CASSWSRGNSPLHF.